The 17 T cell receptor beta chains given below trace back to one sample, sequenced in a study of beta chain features in type 1 diabetes. Of the isolated RNA, all was reverse transcribed, and so the sequenced material was expressed TCRB transcripts. Profiling relied on immunoSEQ multiplex PCR, and the TCRdb table lists in-frame clones only, not all of them. Among about 900,000 clones, about a sixth were seen once, and the ten largest hold 0.02% to 0.025%. The source material was naive CD4+ T cells from blood. Receptor source: a woman between 18 and 30 years old in good health.

This clone was counted a few times. This chain joins TRBV2 and TRBJ2-7, with 7 bases lining up with TRBD1. Germline V gives CDR1 SNHLY, CDR2 FYNNEI. V shed 6 bases and J 0 bases; nucleotides not matched to a gene: 5. The length of the CDR3 is 14 residues. The CDR3 loop reads CASRADRVSYEQYF. The DNA for the CDR3 is TGTGCCAGCAGAGCCGACAGGGTCTCCTACGAGCAGTACTTC.

CDR3 DNA sequence: TGTGCCAGCAGCCGTGCGTCGAGGACTGAAGCTTTCTTT. The encoded protein is CASSRASRTEAFF. The chain recombines TRBV6-5 with TRBJ1-1; D not certain. Germline V lookup: CDR1 MNHEY, CDR2 SVGAGI. Trimming took off 6 bases at V and 5 bases at J, with 13 bases between the two ends. The CDR3 totals 13 residues.

The sample holds a few counts of this clone. This rearrangement joins TRBV6-1 to TRBJ2-1, with TRBD2 matching 9 bases. This CDR3 contains 14 residues. V lost 6 bases to trimming and J lost 6 bases; unmatched junction nucleotides: 6. CDR1 and CDR2 (germline): MNHNS, SASEGT. The CDR3 here is CASRAGTSPNEQFF. As DNA, the CDR3 is TGTGCCAGCAGAGCCGGGACTAGCCCCAATGAGCAGTTCTTC.

This clone was counted only a few times. This chain links TRBV19 with TRBJ2-3, with 7 bases fitting TRBD2. The CDR3 is 16 residues long. CDR1 and CDR2 from the germline V gene are LNHDA and SQIVND (reference sequence). V dropped 3 bases and J dropped 5; count of bases not matched to a gene: 11. The DNA of the CDR3 is TGTGCCAGTAGTATGCGCCGCGGGAGTAACGTAGATACGCAGTATTTT. Its translation: CASSMRRGSNVDTQYF.

The V call is TRBV20-1, the J call TRBJ2-5, with D perhaps TRBD1 (6 bases). CDR3 length equals 11 residues. Trimming left V 7 bases short and J 2 bases short, with 8 bases between. CDR1 and CDR2 (germline): DFQATT, SNEGSKA (reference sequence). The CDR3 DNA is TGCAGTGGCAGGGGACAAGAGACCCAGTACTTC. Its protein is CSGRGQETQYF.

This clone was counted a few times. The rearrangement links TRBV19 to TRBJ2-5, with D perhaps assigned TRBD1 or TRBD2 (6 bases each). The length of the CDR3 is 14 residues. The ends were cut back, 6 bases at V and 1 base at J, with 12 bases in the middle. The germline V gene has CDR1 LNHDA and CDR2 SQIVND (reference sequence). CDR3 sequence reads: CASSRGTFQETQYF. The CDR3 nucleotides read TGTGCCAGTAGCCGCGGGACATTCCAAGAGACCCAGTACTTC. Filled out from reference TRBV19 and TRBJ2-5, the complete variable domain reads DGGITQSPKYLFRKEGQNVTLSCEQNLNHDAMYWYRQDPGQGLRLIYYSQIVNDFQKGDIAEGYSVSREKKESFPLTVTSAQKNPTAFYLCASSRGTFQETQYFGPGTRLLVL.

This chain connects TRBV14 to TRBJ2-5, with D uncertain. The CDR3 totals 13 residues. With 2 bases removed from V and 9 bases from J, the gap between germline ends came to 13 bases. Germline V lookup: CDR1 SGHDN, CDR2 FVKESK. This chain's CDR3 is CASSQRFSRSQYF. Here the CDR3 DNA reads TGTGCCAGCAGCCAAAGGTTCTCTCGGTCCCAGTACTTC.

This clone was recorded a few times. The sample contains more than one DNA sequence encoding this CDR3. This chain's CDR3 is CASSPGTGYNEQFF. In DNA form, the CDR3 reads TGTGCCAGCTCACCAGGGACAGGGTACAATGAGCAGTTCTTC. This rearrangement joins TRBV18 to TRBJ2-1; 9 bases line up with TRBD1. Germline V gene sequence: CDR1 KGHSH, CDR2 LQKENI. With V trimmed by 2 bases and J by 4 bases, 0 bases remained unmatched. The CDR3 is 14 residues long.

The chain employs TRBV5-4 and TRBJ2-7; 9 nucleotides agree with TRBD1. Looked up from germline, CDR1 is SGHNT and CDR2 is YYREEE (reference sequence). This CDR3 is 14 amino acids long. Trimming at V came to 3 bases and at J to 4 bases, leaving 5 bases not matched to a gene. Here the CDR3 reads CASSYGTGFYEQYF. CDR3 bases: TGTGCCAGCAGCTATGGGACAGGGTTTTACGAGCAGTACTTC.

This clone was seen a handful of times. The V call is TRBV5-1, the J call TRBJ2-5, with TRBD2 matching 13 bases. The germline gives CDR1 SGHRS, CDR2 YFSETQ. After removal of 0 bases from V and 5 bases from J, the junction contained 4 bases not matched to a gene. CDR3 size: 16 residues. This chain's CDR3 is CASSLGTSGRLETQYF. The CDR3 DNA reads as TGCGCCAGCAGCTTGGGGACTAGCGGGAGATTGGAGACCCAGTACTTC.

In its sample, this clone was seen a few times. This sample includes further DNA sequences coding for the same CDR3. The chain joins TRBV5-4 to TRBJ2-1, with D unresolved. This CDR3 comprises 15 residues. V lost 3 bases, J lost 0 bases, and 10 bases lay in between. Germline CDR1 is SGHNT and CDR2 is YYREEE (reference sequence). The CDR3 bases are TGTGCCAGCAGCTCCAGTTCGGGCTCCTACAATGAGCAGTTCTTC. Translation gives CASSSSSGSYNEQFF.

The CDR3 protein is CASSFRPGTGISFPLEQYF. The CDR3 DNA reads TGTGCCAGCAGCTTCCGTCCCGGGACAGGGATTTCCTTCCCCCTGGAGCAGTACTTC. The chain recombines TRBV7-3 with TRBJ2-7, with 9 bases matching TRBD1. Germline-derived CDR1 and CDR2 are SGHTA and FQGTGA. There are 19 residues in the CDR3. V was pared by 3 bases and J by 7 bases, with 22 bases of the junction left unmatched.

J is TRBJ2-1 and V is TRBV5-1; D gene uncertain. The length of the CDR3 is 13 residues. CDR1 is SGHRS and CDR2 is YFSETQ in the germline V gene. The ends were cut back, 2 bases at V and 2 bases at J, with 5 bases in the middle. CDR3 region: CASSFGTYNEQFF. CDR3 sequence (DNA): TGCGCCAGCAGCTTTGGTACCTACAATGAGCAGTTCTTC.

The chain links TRBV2 to TRBJ1-3; no clear D gene. The CDR3 is made up of 12 amino acids. The V and J ends lost 1 base and 3 bases respectively, with 1 base between them. The V gene's germline CDR1 is SNHLY and CDR2 FYNNEI. CDR3 coding DNA: TGTGCCAGCAGTGAAGATGGAAACACCATATATTTT. Residues: CASSEDGNTIYF.

The chain uses TRBV4-3 and TRBJ2-2; 7 bases are shared with TRBD2. The V segment lost 2 bases and the J segment 0 bases; nucleotides outside the gene matches: 9. The CDR3 consists of 18 residues. CDR1 is LGHNA and CDR2 is YSLEER in the germline V gene. The CDR3 is CASSQNQAGWANTGELFF. CDR3 coding DNA: TGCGCCAGCAGCCAAAACCAAGCGGGATGGGCGAACACCGGGGAGCTGTTTTTT.

This clone has only a few counts. The chain uses TRBV6-5 and TRBJ2-5, with D perhaps TRBD2 (6 bases). This CDR3 comprises 13 residues. V was cut by 4 bases and J by 4 bases, with 10 bases left in between. Looked up from germline, CDR1 is MNHEY and CDR2 is SVGAGI. CDR3 nucleotides: TGTGCCAGCAGTTGGGCCGGGGGAGAGACCCAGTACTTC. It codes for CASSWAGGETQYF.

The chain uses TRBV7-2 and TRBJ2-7, with TRBD1 matching 10 bases. V was clipped by 4 bases and J by 6 bases; unmatched bases: 3. The CDR3 covers 13 residues. CDR1 is SGHTA and CDR2 is FQGNSA in the germline V gene. The CDR3 region has the DNA TGTGCCAGCAGCTCGACAGGGGGCGGCGAGCAGTACTTC. This translates into CASSSTGGGEQYF.